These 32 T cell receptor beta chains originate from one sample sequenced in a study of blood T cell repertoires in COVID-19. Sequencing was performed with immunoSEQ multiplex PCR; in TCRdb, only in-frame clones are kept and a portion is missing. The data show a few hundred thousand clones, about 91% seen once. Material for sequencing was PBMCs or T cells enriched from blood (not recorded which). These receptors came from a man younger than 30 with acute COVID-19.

This chain's CDR3 is CASSFGGGEDEAFF. CDR3 bases: TGCGCCAGCAGCTTCGGGGGGGGCGAGGATGAAGCTTTCTTT. The V gene is TRBV5-1, the J gene TRBJ1-1; maybe TRBD1 (6 bases). The CDR3 is 14 amino acids. The germline V and J ends were trimmed by 2 bases and 7 bases, with 15 bases remaining between them. Germline loops: CDR1 SGHRS, CDR2 YFSETQ.

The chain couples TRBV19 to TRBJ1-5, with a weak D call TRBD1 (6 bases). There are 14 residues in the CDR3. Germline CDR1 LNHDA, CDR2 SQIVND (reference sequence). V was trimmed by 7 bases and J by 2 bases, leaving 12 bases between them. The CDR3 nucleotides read TGTGCCAGTACCCTAGGGGGAGGCAATCAGCCCCAGCATTTT. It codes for CASTLGGGNQPQHF.

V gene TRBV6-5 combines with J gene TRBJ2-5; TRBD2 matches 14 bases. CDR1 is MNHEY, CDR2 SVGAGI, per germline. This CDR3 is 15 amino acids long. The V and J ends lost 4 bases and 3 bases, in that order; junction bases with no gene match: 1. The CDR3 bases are TGTGCCAGCAGTTTGGGACTAGCGGGAGAAGAGACCCAGTACTTC. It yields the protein CASSLGLAGEETQYF.

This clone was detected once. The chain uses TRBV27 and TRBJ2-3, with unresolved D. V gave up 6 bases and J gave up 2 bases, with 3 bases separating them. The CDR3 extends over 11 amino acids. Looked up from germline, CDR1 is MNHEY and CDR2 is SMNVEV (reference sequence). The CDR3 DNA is TGTGCCAGCAGCAACACAGATACGCAGTATTTT. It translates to CASSNTDTQYF.

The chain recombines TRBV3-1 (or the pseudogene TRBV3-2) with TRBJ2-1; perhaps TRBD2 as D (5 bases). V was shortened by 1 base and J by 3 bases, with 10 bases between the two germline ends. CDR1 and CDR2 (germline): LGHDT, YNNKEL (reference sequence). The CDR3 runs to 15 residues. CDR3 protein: CASSQATRNYNEQFF. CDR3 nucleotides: TGTGCCAGCAGCCAAGCAACTAGGAACTACAATGAGCAGTTCTTC.

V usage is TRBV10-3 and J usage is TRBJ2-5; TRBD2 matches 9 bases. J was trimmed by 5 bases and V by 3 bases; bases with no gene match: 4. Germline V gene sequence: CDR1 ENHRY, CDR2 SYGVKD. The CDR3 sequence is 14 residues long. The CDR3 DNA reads TGTGCCATCAGTGATATTGCGGGAGGGGAGACCCAGTACTTC. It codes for CAISDIAGGETQYF.

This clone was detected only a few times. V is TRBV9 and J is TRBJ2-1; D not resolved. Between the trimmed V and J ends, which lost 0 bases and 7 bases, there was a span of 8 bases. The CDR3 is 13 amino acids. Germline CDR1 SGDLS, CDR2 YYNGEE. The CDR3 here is CASSVGASNEQFF. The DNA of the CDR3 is TGTGCCAGCAGCGTAGGGGCGTCGAATGAGCAGTTCTTC.

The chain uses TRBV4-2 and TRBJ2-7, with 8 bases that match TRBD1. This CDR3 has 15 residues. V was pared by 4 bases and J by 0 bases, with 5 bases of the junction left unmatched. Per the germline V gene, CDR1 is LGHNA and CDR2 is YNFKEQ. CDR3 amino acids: CASSPRTGGSYEQYF. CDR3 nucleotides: TGTGCCAGCAGCCCCCGAACAGGGGGCTCCTACGAGCAGTACTTC.

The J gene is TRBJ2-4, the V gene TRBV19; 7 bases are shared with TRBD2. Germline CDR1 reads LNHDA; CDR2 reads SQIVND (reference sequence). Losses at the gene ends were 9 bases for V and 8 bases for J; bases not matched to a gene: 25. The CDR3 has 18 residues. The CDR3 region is CASRFGERGAGESDIQYF. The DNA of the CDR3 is TGTGCCAGCCGATTTGGAGAGCGCGGGGCGGGAGAGTCGGACATTCAGTACTTC.

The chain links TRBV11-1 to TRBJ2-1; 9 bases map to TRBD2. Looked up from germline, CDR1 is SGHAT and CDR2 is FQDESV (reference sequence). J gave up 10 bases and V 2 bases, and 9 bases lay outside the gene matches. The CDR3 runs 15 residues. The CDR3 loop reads CASSLLSAGGAEQFF. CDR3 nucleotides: TGTGCCAGCAGCTTATTATCGGCGGGAGGGGCCGAGCAGTTCTTC.

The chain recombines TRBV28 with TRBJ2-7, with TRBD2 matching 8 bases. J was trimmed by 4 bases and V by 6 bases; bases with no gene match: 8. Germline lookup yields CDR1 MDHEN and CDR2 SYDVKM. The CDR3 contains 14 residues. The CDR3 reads CASRTGGSSYEQYF. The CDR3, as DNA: TGTGCCAGCAGAACGGGAGGGAGTTCGTACGAGCAGTACTTC. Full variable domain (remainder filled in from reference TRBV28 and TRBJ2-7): DVKVTQSSRYLVKRTGEKVFLECVQDMDHENMFWYRQDPGLGLRLIYFSYDVKMKEKGDIPEGYSVSREKKERFSLILESASTNQTSMYLCASRTGGSSYEQYFGPGTRLTVT.

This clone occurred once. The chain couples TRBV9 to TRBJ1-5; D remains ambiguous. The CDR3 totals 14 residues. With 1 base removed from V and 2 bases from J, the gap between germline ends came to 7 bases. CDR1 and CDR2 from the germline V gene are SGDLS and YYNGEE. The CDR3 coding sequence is TGTGCCAGCAGCGTAAGGAGCGGCAATCAGCCCCAGCATTTT. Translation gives CASSVRSGNQPQHF.

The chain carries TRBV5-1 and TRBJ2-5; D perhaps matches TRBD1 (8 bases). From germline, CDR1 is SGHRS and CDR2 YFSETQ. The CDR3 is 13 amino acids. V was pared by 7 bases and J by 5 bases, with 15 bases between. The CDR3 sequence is CASFGQGGETQYF. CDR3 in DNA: TGCGCCAGCTTCGGACAGGGAGGGGAGACCCAGTACTTC.

The CDR3 DNA follows: TGTGCCAGTAGTATAGGCGGCGCTAATTCACCCCTCCACTTT. This codes for CASSIGGANSPLHF. This chain links TRBV19 with TRBJ1-6; no clear D. This CDR3 region has 14 residues. V was clipped by 1 base and J by 6 bases, with 7 bases between them. Germline-derived CDR1 and CDR2 are LNHDA and SQIVND (reference sequence).

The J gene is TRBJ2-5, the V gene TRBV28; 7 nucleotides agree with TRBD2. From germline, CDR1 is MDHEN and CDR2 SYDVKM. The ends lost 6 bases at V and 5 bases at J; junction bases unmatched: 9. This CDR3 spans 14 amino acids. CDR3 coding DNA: TGTGCCAGCAGCTCGCCTCATAGCGGGGAGACCCAGTACTTC. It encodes CASSSPHSGETQYF.

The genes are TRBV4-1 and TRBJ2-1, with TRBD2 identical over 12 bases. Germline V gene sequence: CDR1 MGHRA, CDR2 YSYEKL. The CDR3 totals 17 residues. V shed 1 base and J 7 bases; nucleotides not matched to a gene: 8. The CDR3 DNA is TGCGCCAGCAGCCAAGGGCGACTAGCGGGAGTGGAGAATGAGCAGTTCTTC. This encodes CASSQGRLAGVENEQFF.

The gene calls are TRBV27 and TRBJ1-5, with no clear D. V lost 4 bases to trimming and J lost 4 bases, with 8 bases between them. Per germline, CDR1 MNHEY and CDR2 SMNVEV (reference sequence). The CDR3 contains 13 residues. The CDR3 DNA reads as TGTGCCAGCAGTTACCGGGGAAATCAGCCCCAGCATTTT. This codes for CASSYRGNQPQHF.

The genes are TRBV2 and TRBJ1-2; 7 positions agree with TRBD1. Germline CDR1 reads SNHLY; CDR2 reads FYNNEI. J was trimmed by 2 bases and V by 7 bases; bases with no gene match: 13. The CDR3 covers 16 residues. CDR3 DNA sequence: TGTGCCAGCACCCGGGGACGGGACAGCGGGAACTATGGCTACACCTTC. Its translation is CASTRGRDSGNYGYTF.

CDR3 protein: CASSQGRAVDTYTF. The CDR3 nucleotides are TGCGCCAGCAGCCAAGGACGCGCGGTGGATACCTACACCTTC. The rearrangement uses TRBV4-1 and TRBJ1-2; no firm D call. This CDR3 spans 14 amino acids. Trimming pared 1 base from V and 10 bases from J, leaving 16 bases between. The germline CDR1 and CDR2 sequences are MGHRA and YSYEKL.

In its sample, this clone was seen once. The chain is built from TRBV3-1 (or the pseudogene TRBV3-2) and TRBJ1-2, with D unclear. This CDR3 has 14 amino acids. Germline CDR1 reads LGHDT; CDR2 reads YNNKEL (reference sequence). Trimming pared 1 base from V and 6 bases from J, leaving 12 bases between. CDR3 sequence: CASSQVSTGDGYTF. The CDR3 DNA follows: TGTGCCAGCAGCCAAGTTTCTACCGGGGATGGCTACACCTTC.

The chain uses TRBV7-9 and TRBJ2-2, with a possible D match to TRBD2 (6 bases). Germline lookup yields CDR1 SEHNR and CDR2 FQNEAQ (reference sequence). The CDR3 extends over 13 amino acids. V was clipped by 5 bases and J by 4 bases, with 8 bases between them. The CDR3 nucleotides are TGTGCCAGCAGCCTCGGGAGCACCGGGGAGCTGTTTTTT. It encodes CASSLGSTGELFF.

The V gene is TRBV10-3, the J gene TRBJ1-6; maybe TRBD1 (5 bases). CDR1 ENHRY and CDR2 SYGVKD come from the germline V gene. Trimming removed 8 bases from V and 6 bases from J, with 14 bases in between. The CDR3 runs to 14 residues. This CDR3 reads CAIGVGQRNSPLHF. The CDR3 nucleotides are TGTGCCATCGGAGTGGGGCAACGTAATTCACCCCTCCACTTT.

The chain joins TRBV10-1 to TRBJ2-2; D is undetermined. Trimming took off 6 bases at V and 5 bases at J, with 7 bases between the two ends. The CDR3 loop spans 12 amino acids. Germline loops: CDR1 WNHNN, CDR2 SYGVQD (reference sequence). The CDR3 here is CASSLQTGELFF. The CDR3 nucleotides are TGCGCCAGCAGCCTACAGACCGGGGAGCTGTTTTTT.

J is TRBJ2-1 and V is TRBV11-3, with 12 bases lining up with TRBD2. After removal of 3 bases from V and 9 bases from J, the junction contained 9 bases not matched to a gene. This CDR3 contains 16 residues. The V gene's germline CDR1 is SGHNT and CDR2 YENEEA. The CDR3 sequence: CASSFELAGGIPEQFF. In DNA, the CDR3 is TGTGCCAGCAGCTTTGAACTAGCGGGAGGTATCCCTGAGCAGTTCTTC.

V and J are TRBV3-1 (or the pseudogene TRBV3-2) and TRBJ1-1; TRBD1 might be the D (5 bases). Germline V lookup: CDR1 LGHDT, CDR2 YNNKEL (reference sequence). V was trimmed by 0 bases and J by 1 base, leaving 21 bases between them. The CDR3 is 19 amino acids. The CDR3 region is CASSQDRWGPGGANTEAFF. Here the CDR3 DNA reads TGTGCCAGCAGCCAAGATCGTTGGGGTCCGGGGGGAGCGAACACTGAAGCTTTCTTT.

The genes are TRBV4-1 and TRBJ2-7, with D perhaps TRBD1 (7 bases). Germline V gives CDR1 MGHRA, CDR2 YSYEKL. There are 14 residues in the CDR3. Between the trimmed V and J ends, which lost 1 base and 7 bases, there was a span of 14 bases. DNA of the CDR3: TGCGCCAGCAGCCAAGCGGAGGGGGCGTATGAGCAGTACTTC. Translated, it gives CASSQAEGAYEQYF.

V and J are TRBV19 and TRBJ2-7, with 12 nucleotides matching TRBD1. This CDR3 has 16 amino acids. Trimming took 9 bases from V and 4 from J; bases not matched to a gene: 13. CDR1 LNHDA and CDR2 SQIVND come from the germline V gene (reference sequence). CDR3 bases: TGTGCCAGCCCAATCTCCGGGACAGGGGGCGAATACGAGCAGTACTTC. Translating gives CASPISGTGGEYEQYF. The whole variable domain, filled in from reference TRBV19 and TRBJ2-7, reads DGGITQSPKYLFRKEGQNVTLSCEQNLNHDAMYWYRQDPGQGLRLIYYSQIVNDFQKGDIAEGYSVSREKKESFPLTVTSAQKNPTAFYLCASPISGTGGEYEQYFGPGTRLTVT.

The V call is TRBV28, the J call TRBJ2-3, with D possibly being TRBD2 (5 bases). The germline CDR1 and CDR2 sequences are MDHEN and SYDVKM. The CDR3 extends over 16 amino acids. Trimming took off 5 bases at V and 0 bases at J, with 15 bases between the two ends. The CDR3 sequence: CASSESTAASTDTQYF. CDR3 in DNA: TGTGCCAGCAGTGAGTCAACAGCGGCTAGCACAGATACGCAGTATTTT.

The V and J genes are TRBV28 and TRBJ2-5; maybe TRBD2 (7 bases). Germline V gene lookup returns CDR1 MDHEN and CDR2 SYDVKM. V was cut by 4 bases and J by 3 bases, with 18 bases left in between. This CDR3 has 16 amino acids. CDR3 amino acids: CASSSPWGGGEETQYF. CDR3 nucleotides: TGTGCCAGCAGTTCTCCCTGGGGGGGCGGGGAAGAGACCCAGTACTTC.

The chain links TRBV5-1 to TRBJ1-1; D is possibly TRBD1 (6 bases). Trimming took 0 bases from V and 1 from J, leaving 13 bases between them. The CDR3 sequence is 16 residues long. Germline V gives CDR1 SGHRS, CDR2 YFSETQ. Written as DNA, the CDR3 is TGCGCCAGCAGCTTGGGATTACAGGGTTGGAACACTGAAGCTTTCTTT. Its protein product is CASSLGLQGWNTEAFF.

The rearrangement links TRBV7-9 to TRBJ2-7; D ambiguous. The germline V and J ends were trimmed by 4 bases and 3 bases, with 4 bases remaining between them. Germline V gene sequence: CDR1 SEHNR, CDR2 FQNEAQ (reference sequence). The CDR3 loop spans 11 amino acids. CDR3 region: CASSSNYEQYF. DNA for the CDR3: TGTGCCAGCAGCTCCAACTACGAGCAGTACTTC.

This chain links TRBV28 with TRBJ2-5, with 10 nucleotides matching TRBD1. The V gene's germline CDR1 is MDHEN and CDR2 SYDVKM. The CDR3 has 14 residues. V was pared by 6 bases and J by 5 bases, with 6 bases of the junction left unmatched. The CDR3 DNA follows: TGTGCCAGCAGCGGGACAGGGGCAGGGGAGACCCAGTACTTC. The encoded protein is CASSGTGAGETQYF. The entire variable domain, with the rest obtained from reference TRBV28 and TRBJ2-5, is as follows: DVKVTQSSRYLVKRTGEKVFLECVQDMDHENMFWYRQDPGLGLRLIYFSYDVKMKEKGDIPEGYSVSREKKERFSLILESASTNQTSMYLCASSGTGAGETQYFGPGTRLLVL.